These T cell receptor beta chains were read from a single sample in a study of CD8 T cells in ankylosing spondylitis. Each CDR3 protein is one row after TCRdb ran MiXCR on the 5' RACE reads. This table has 250,000 or so distinct CDR3 sequences, more than 20% appearing once. Sequencing was carried out using blood, either unsorted or a sorted T cell fraction (not recorded which). The receptors stem from a male donor with ankylosing spondylitis or in good health (not recorded which). Both conserved end residues are part of each CDR3. A D gene is named only where the DNA matches it firmly. Size is stated for part of the rows, as once, few or many counts, or as a class when the clone is expanded.

v_call: TRBV5-6; j_call: TRBJ2-4; clone_size: many; d_call: .; cdr3_nt: TGTGCCAGCTTTGGGGCAGGGGAGGCCAAAAACATTCAGTACTTC; cdr3_aa: CASFGAGEAKNIQYF
v_call: TRBV20-1; j_call: TRBJ2-7; clone_size: few; d_call: .; cdr3_nt: TGCAGTGCTATGCCAGATTTATACGAGCAGTACTTC; cdr3_aa: CSAMPDLYEQYF
v_call: TRBV5-1; j_call: TRBJ2-7; clone_size: .; d_call: .; cdr3_nt: TGCGCCAGCAGCTTGGGACTACGGGGTAACGAGCAGTACTTC; cdr3_aa: CASSLGLRGNEQYF
v_call: TRBV6-1; j_call: TRBJ2-4; clone_size: .; d_call: .; cdr3_nt: TGTGCCAGCAGCACGAAGACACAAACACGGAACATTCAGTACTTC; cdr3_aa: CASSTKTQTRNIQYF
v_call: TRBV30; j_call: TRBJ2-2; clone_size: .; d_call: .; cdr3_nt: TGTGCCTGGAAAGCGGAAATAAACACCGGGGAGCTGTTTTTT; cdr3_aa: CAWKAEINTGELFF
v_call: TRBV10-3; j_call: TRBJ2-1; clone_size: few; d_call: .; cdr3_nt: TGTGCCATCAGCCCTAGATCCAATGAGCAGTTCTTC; cdr3_aa: CAISPRSNEQFF
v_call: TRBV12-3/TRBV12-4; j_call: TRBJ2-7; clone_size: .; d_call: .; cdr3_nt: TGTGCCAGCAGTTCTCGTAGAGCCCTTTTCGGCGAGCAGTACTTC; cdr3_aa: CASSSRRALFGEQYF
v_call: TRBV5-1; j_call: TRBJ2-5; clone_size: many; d_call: .; cdr3_nt: TGCGCCAGCAGCTTAGAGGCTCCCCCTGGGGAGACCCAGTACTTC; cdr3_aa: CASSLEAPPGETQYF
v_call: TRBV20-1; j_call: TRBJ2-7; clone_size: many; d_call: .; cdr3_nt: TGCAGTGCTACTATGTCGGGGGACGAGCAGTACTTC; cdr3_aa: CSATMSGDEQYF
v_call: TRBV12-3/TRBV12-4; j_call: TRBJ2-1; clone_size: few; d_call: .; cdr3_nt: TGTGCCAGCAGTTCAAAGTCTTACAATGAGCAGTTCTTC; cdr3_aa: CASSSKSYNEQFF
v_call: TRBV2; j_call: TRBJ2-6; clone_size: .; d_call: .; cdr3_nt: TGTGCCAGCAGCCTCATGACACTTAGGGATAGCTCTGGGGCCAACGTCCTGACTTTC; cdr3_aa: CASSLMTLRDSSGANVLTF
v_call: TRBV7-8; j_call: TRBJ2-5; clone_size: .; d_call: .; cdr3_nt: TGTGCCAGCAGCTTAACCGGGGAATTAGAGACCCAGTACTTC; cdr3_aa: CASSLTGELETQYF
v_call: TRBV5-1; j_call: TRBJ2-7; clone_size: many; d_call: .; cdr3_nt: TGCGTGATCCACGAGCAGTACTTC; cdr3_aa: CVIHEQYF
v_call: TRBV29-1; j_call: TRBJ1-3; clone_size: many; d_call: .; cdr3_nt: TGCAGCGTTGGGGTCGGCTCTGGAAACACCATATATTTT; cdr3_aa: CSVGVGSGNTIYF
v_call: TRBV20-1; j_call: TRBJ2-2; clone_size: many; d_call: .; cdr3_nt: TGCAGTGCTAGGGGCCATCAGGGTCCGGACGGGGAGCTGTTTTTT; cdr3_aa: CSARGHQGPDGELFF
v_call: TRBV6-6; j_call: TRBJ1-5; clone_size: many; d_call: .; cdr3_nt: TGTGCCAGCGGGGAAGGCAATCAGCCCCAGCATTTT; cdr3_aa: CASGEGNQPQHF
v_call: TRBV20-1; j_call: TRBJ2-1; clone_size: few; d_call: TRBD2; cdr3_nt: TGCAGTGCTAGAGATCACTGGGCTAGCGGGGAGAATGAGCAGTTCTTC; cdr3_aa: CSARDHWASGENEQFF
v_call: TRBV29-1; j_call: TRBJ2-1; clone_size: many; d_call: TRBD1; cdr3_nt: TGCAGCGTTGAGATGACAGGGGACAACAATGAGCAGTTCTTC; cdr3_aa: CSVEMTGDNNEQFF
v_call: TRBV7-3; j_call: TRBJ2-1; clone_size: few; d_call: TRBD2; cdr3_nt: TGTGCCAGCAGCTCTAGCGGGGGGACTTCCTACAATGAGCAGTTCTTC; cdr3_aa: CASSSSGGTSYNEQFF
v_call: TRBV5-6; j_call: TRBJ2-5; clone_size: .; d_call: .; cdr3_nt: TGTGCCAGCCATTCGCGGGGGCGAACCCCGGAAGAGACCCAGTACTTC; cdr3_aa: CASHSRGRTPEETQYF
v_call: TRBV5-6; j_call: TRBJ2-3; clone_size: many; d_call: .; cdr3_nt: TGTGCCAGCAGACAGGAGGACAGATCTCCCTATACGCAGTATTTT; cdr3_aa: CASRQEDRSPYTQYF
v_call: TRBV20-1; j_call: TRBJ1-5; clone_size: .; d_call: .; cdr3_nt: TGCAGTGCTAGAGATCGTCGGGGGAAGACGCCCCAGCATTTT; cdr3_aa: CSARDRRGKTPQHF
v_call: TRBV12-3/TRBV12-4; j_call: TRBJ1-1; clone_size: many; d_call: .; cdr3_nt: TGTGCCAGCAGTTTCGGCGCGGGATTGGGGACTGAAGCTTTCTTT; cdr3_aa: CASSFGAGLGTEAFF
v_call: TRBV23-1; j_call: TRBJ2-7; clone_size: .; d_call: .; cdr3_nt: TGCGCCAGCAGTCAATACGTTGGGGGCCAGACAGAAACCTCCTACGAGCAGTACTTC; cdr3_aa: CASSQYVGGQTETSYEQYF
v_call: TRBV7-2; j_call: TRBJ2-3; clone_size: .; d_call: TRBD2; cdr3_nt: TGTGCCAGCAGCTGGAGCGGGGGCAGCACAGATACGCAGTATTTT; cdr3_aa: CASSWSGGSTDTQYF
v_call: TRBV12-3/TRBV12-4; j_call: TRBJ2-5; clone_size: many; d_call: .; cdr3_nt: TGTGCCAGCAGTCAAACAGATTTCCAAGAGACCCAGTACTTC; cdr3_aa: CASSQTDFQETQYF
v_call: TRBV20-1; j_call: TRBJ1-1; clone_size: .; d_call: .; cdr3_nt: TGCAGTGCGGACAACGGGCCACCGAACACTGAAGCTTTCTTT; cdr3_aa: CSADNGPPNTEAFF
v_call: TRBV6-1; j_call: TRBJ2-2; clone_size: many; d_call: .; cdr3_nt: TGTGCCAGCACCAGGCTGGCGGCGAACACCGGGGAGCTGTTTTTT; cdr3_aa: CASTRLAANTGELFF
v_call: TRBV20-1; j_call: TRBJ2-5; clone_size: .; d_call: .; cdr3_nt: TGCAGTGCCCAGTTCCAGGGGACAGAGACCCAGTACTTC; cdr3_aa: CSAQFQGTETQYF
v_call: TRBV12-3/TRBV12-4; j_call: TRBJ2-5; clone_size: many; d_call: TRBD1; cdr3_nt: TGTGCCAGCAGCCCGGGACAGGGTAAAGAGACCCAGTACTTC; cdr3_aa: CASSPGQGKETQYF
v_call: TRBV25-1; j_call: TRBJ2-6; clone_size: many; d_call: .; cdr3_nt: TGTGCCAGCAGTGGATGGGACGGTGGCTCTGGGGCCAACGTCCTGACTTTC; cdr3_aa: CASSGWDGGSGANVLTF
v_call: TRBV7-2; j_call: TRBJ2-1; clone_size: once; d_call: .; cdr3_nt: TGTGCCAGCAGCTTTGAGCCGGGACTTCCCTACAATGAGCAGTTCTTC; cdr3_aa: CASSFEPGLPYNEQFF
v_call: TRBV23-1; j_call: TRBJ1-5; clone_size: few; d_call: .; cdr3_nt: TGCGCCAGAGTAAGGGGCCAGCCCCAGCATTTT; cdr3_aa: CARVRGQPQHF
v_call: TRBV30; j_call: TRBJ2-1; clone_size: many; d_call: TRBD1; cdr3_nt: TGTGCCTGGGGGGGGACAGGGGGCCACTACAATGAGCAGTTCTTC; cdr3_aa: CAWGGTGGHYNEQFF
v_call: TRBV29-1; j_call: TRBJ2-7; clone_size: .; d_call: TRBD2; cdr3_nt: TGCAGCGCCGGACCCCGAAGCGGGAGCTACGAGCAGTACTTC; cdr3_aa: CSAGPRSGSYEQYF
v_call: TRBV3-1; j_call: TRBJ2-1; clone_size: few; d_call: TRBD2; cdr3_nt: TGTGCCAGCAGCCAAGATGACGCGGGGGGGGGCTACAATGAGCAGTTCTTC; cdr3_aa: CASSQDDAGGGYNEQFF
v_call: TRBV30; j_call: TRBJ1-6; clone_size: many; d_call: .; cdr3_nt: TGTGCCTGGAGTGTCAGCTCCTATAATTCACCCCTCCACTTT; cdr3_aa: CAWSVSSYNSPLHF
v_call: TRBV10-3; j_call: TRBJ2-2; clone_size: .; d_call: .; cdr3_nt: TGTGCCATCAGTGGTGCGTCTCCCGGGGAGCTGTTTTTT; cdr3_aa: CAISGASPGELFF
v_call: TRBV12-3/TRBV12-4; j_call: TRBJ1-3; clone_size: many; d_call: .; cdr3_nt: TGTGCCAGTCTTCGGCGACCTGGAAACACCATATATTTT; cdr3_aa: CASLRRPGNTIYF
v_call: TRBV7-9; j_call: TRBJ2-3; clone_size: many; d_call: .; cdr3_nt: TGTGCCAGCAGCTCCCAGCTCACAGATACGCAGTATTTT; cdr3_aa: CASSSQLTDTQYF
v_call: TRBV7-8; j_call: TRBJ2-1; clone_size: .; d_call: TRBD1; cdr3_nt: TGTGCCAGCAGCAGGGACAGCGGTGAGCAGTTCTTC; cdr3_aa: CASSRDSGEQFF
v_call: TRBV29-1; j_call: TRBJ2-5; clone_size: .; d_call: .; cdr3_nt: TGCAGCGTTGATGCAGGGGAAGAGACCCAGTACTTC; cdr3_aa: CSVDAGEETQYF
v_call: TRBV6-2/TRBV6-3; j_call: TRBJ2-3; clone_size: .; d_call: .; cdr3_nt: TGTGCCAGGACACCCCTACCCACAGATACGCAGTATTTT; cdr3_aa: CARTPLPTDTQYF
v_call: TRBV20-1; j_call: TRBJ2-1; clone_size: many; d_call: TRBD2; cdr3_nt: TGCAGTGCTAGAGGGCCGCTAGGACGCCGGGGGGATGAGCAGTTCTTC; cdr3_aa: CSARGPLGRRGDEQFF
v_call: TRBV2; j_call: TRBJ2-7; clone_size: .; d_call: .; cdr3_nt: TGTACCTGCAGCCCAGGACCAACTTCACCCCTTGCCTCCTACGAGCAGTACTTC; cdr3_aa: CTCSPGPTSPLASYEQYF
v_call: TRBV28; j_call: TRBJ2-1; clone_size: many; d_call: .; cdr3_nt: TGTGCCAGCTTACCTCCCGGGCAACTCAATGAGCAGTTCTTC; cdr3_aa: CASLPPGQLNEQFF
v_call: TRBV6-5; j_call: TRBJ2-3; clone_size: .; d_call: .; cdr3_nt: TGTGCCAGCAGTTACGAGGTCAGCCGGACAGATACGCAGTATTTT; cdr3_aa: CASSYEVSRTDTQYF
v_call: TRBV12-3/TRBV12-4; j_call: TRBJ2-3; clone_size: many; d_call: TRBD1; cdr3_nt: TGTGCCAGCAGCACCGGGACAGGGCAGAGGGATACGCAGTATTTT; cdr3_aa: CASSTGTGQRDTQYF
v_call: TRBV20-1; j_call: TRBJ2-1; clone_size: .; d_call: TRBD1; cdr3_nt: TGCAGTGCCCCTCGGGGACAGCCGACGAGCTCCTACAATGAGCAGTTCTTC; cdr3_aa: CSAPRGQPTSSYNEQFF
v_call: TRBV5-1; j_call: TRBJ2-5; clone_size: many; d_call: TRBD1; cdr3_nt: TGCGCCAGCAGCTTGTTAACAGGGGCACAAGAGACCCAGTACTTC; cdr3_aa: CASSLLTGAQETQYF
v_call: TRBV3-1; j_call: TRBJ2-1; clone_size: .; d_call: TRBD2; cdr3_nt: TGTGCCAGCAGCCACGGGCGGGGGGGGTACAATGAGCAGTTCTTC; cdr3_aa: CASSHGRGGYNEQFF
v_call: TRBV20-1; j_call: TRBJ2-3; clone_size: many; d_call: .; cdr3_nt: TGCAGTGCCCAAGGATCAGCCGGGATGGATACGCAGTATTTT; cdr3_aa: CSAQGSAGMDTQYF
v_call: TRBV18; j_call: TRBJ2-7; clone_size: few; d_call: .; cdr3_nt: TGTGCCAGCTCACCAGGGCGGCAGGGGGGATACGAGCAGTACTTC; cdr3_aa: CASSPGRQGGYEQYF
v_call: TRBV20-1; j_call: TRBJ2-5; clone_size: .; d_call: TRBD1; cdr3_nt: TGCAGTGCTCAGACAGGGGGAGAGACCCAGTACTTC; cdr3_aa: CSAQTGGETQYF
v_call: TRBV7-8; j_call: TRBJ1-2; clone_size: many; d_call: TRBD1; cdr3_nt: TGTGCCAGCAGCACACGGACAGGGGCCCTCGACTACACCTTC; cdr3_aa: CASSTRTGALDYTF
v_call: TRBV12-3/TRBV12-4; j_call: TRBJ2-5; clone_size: many; d_call: .; cdr3_nt: TGTGCCAGCAGCCCCGCCTTCACATCTGGGGGACAAGAGACCCAGTACTTC; cdr3_aa: CASSPAFTSGGQETQYF
v_call: TRBV7-2; j_call: TRBJ2-1; clone_size: .; d_call: TRBD2; cdr3_nt: TGTGCCAGCAGCGACCTAGCGGACCTCTACAATGAGCAGTTCTTC; cdr3_aa: CASSDLADLYNEQFF
v_call: TRBV29-1; j_call: TRBJ1-2; clone_size: medium-sized; d_call: TRBD1; cdr3_nt: TGCAGCGTTGAAGTGTTAAGGACAGGGGGATATGGCTACACCTTC; cdr3_aa: CSVEVLRTGGYGYTF
v_call: TRBV20-1; j_call: TRBJ2-1; clone_size: few; d_call: .; cdr3_nt: TGCAGTGCCACACCAGCACAGAAATCCTACAATGAGCAGTTCTTC; cdr3_aa: CSATPAQKSYNEQFF